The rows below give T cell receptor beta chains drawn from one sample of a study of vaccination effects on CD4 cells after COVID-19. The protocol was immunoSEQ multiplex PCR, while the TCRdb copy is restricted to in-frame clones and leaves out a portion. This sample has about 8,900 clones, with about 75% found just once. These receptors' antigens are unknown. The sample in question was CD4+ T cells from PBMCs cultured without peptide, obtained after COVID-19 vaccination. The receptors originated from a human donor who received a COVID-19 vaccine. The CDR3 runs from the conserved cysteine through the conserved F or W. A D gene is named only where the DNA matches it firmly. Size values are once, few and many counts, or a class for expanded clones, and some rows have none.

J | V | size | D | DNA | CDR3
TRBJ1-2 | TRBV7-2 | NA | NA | TGTGCCAGCAGCTTGTTCGGAGCTAACTATGGCTACACCTTC | CASSLFGANYGYTF
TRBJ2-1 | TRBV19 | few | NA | TGTGCCAGTAGTATAGGTGGGAGTTTAATCACGCCCAGAGGACAGTTCTTC | CASSIGGSLITPRGQFF
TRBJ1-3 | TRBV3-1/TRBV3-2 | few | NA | TGTGCCAGCAGCCAAGATGAAGGAAACACCATATATTTT | CASSQDEGNTIYF
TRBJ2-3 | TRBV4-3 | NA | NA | TGCGCCAGCAGCCCGGGGGTCACAGATACGCAGTATTTT | CASSPGVTDTQYF
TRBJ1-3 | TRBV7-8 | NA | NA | TGTGCCAGCAGCCCCAGGGGCTCTGGAAACACCATATATTTT | CASSPRGSGNTIYF
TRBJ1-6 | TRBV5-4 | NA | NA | TGTGCCAGCAGCTGGGGGAATTCACCCCTCCACTTT | CASSWGNSPLHF
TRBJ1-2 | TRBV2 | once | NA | TGTGCCAGCAGTGAATCCTTAAACTATGGCTACACCTTC | CASSESLNYGYTF
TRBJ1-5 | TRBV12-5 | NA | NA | TGTGCTAGTGGTTTGGTACTTAACAGCTATAGCAATCAGCCCCAGCATTTT | CASGLVLNSYSNQPQHF
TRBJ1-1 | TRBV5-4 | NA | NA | TGTGCCAGCAGCTCGACAGGTATTCGGACTGAAGCTTTCTTT | CASSSTGIRTEAFF
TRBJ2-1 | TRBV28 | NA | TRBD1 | TGTGCCAGCACTCAACTCAGGGGGAAGAGCTCCTACAATGAGCAGTTCTTC | CASTQLRGKSSYNEQFF
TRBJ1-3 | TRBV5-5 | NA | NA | TGTGCCAGCAGTCCCGAGGGGCGAGACACCATATATTTT | CASSPEGRDTIYF
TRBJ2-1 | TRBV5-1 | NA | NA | TGCGCCAGCAGGGCGGGGCCAATCGATGAGCAGTTCTTC | CASRAGPIDEQFF
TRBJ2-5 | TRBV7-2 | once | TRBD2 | TGTGCCAGCAGCTTAGGGGCTAGCGGGATGTTCGAGACCCAGTACTTC | CASSLGASGMFETQYF
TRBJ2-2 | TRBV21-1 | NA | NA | TGTGCCAGCAGCAACTGGTGGACAGGTAAGATCGGGGAGCTGTTTTTT | CASSNWWTGKIGELFF
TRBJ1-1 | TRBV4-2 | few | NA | TGTGCCAGCAGCCAAGATCTTTGGACGAACACTGAAGCTTTCTTT | CASSQDLWTNTEAFF
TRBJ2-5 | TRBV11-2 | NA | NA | TGTGCCAGCAGCTCGTACCAAGAGACCCAGTACTTC | CASSSYQETQYF
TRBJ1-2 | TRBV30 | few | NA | TGTGCCTGGAGGGTTGGGGGCGGTGGCTACACCTTC | CAWRVGGGGYTF
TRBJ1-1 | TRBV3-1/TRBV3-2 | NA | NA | TGTGCCAGCAGCCAAGAGGAGGGGAACACTGAAGCTTTCTTT | CASSQEEGNTEAFF
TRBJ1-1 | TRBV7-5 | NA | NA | TGTGCCAGAAGCTTAGTAAGGGGGGGGAACACTGAAGCTTTCTTT | CARSLVRGGNTEAFF
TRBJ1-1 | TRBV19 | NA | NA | TGTGCCAGTACGGGTCAAACTGCTGAAGCTTTCTTT | CASTGQTAEAFF
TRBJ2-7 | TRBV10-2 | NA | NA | TGCGCCAGCCTAGACTGGGGTATGGACGAGCAGTACTTC | CASLDWGMDEQYF
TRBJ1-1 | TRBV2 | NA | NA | TGTGCCAGCAGGCCGACACGGGTTAACACTGAAGCTTTCTTT | CASRPTRVNTEAFF
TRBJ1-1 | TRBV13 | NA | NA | TGTGCCAGCAGCTCCCTCTCGGGGGAGAACACTGAAGCTTTCTTT | CASSSLSGENTEAFF
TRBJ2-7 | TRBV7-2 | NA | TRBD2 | TGTGCCAGCAGCTTAGCTGGTAGCGGGGGGTCCTACGAGCAGTACTTC | CASSLAGSGGSYEQYF
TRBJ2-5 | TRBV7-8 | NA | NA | TGTGCCAGCAGCTTTTCTGAACTGTACCAAGAGACCCAGTACTTC | CASSFSELYQETQYF
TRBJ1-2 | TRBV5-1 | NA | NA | TGCGCCAGCAGCCCAACTCCAGGGAATTCTAACTATGGCTACACCTTC | CASSPTPGNSNYGYTF
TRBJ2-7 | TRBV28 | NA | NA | TGTGCCAGCAGTTCCCAGCCTAGCGTAAACTTC | CASSSQPSVNF
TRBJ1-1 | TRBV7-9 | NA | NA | TGTGCCAGCAGCGATAAGGGACATGGAACCCTGAACACTGAAGCTTTCTTT | CASSDKGHGTLNTEAFF
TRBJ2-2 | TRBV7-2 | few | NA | TGTGCCAGCAGCAAAGGGCTAGCCGGTGCCGGGGAGCTGTTTTTT | CASSKGLAGAGELFF
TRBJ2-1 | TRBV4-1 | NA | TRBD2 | TGCGCCAGCAGCCAAGAACGGACACTAGCGGACTACAATGAGCAGTTCTTC | CASSQERTLADYNEQFF
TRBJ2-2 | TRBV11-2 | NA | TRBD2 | TGTGCCAGCAGCTCCCCGGGTGGTAGCGGGAGGGTGAACACCGGGGAGCTGTTTTTT | CASSSPGGSGRVNTGELFF
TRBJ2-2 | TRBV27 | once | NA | TGTGCCAGCAGTTCAATCCCTCCTCTTTTAGGGGCCACCGGGGAGCTGTTTTTT | CASSSIPPLLGATGELFF
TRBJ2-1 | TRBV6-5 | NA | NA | TGTGCCAGCAGTTACAGGGGGGTTCTCTCCTACAATGAGCAGTTCTTC | CASSYRGVLSYNEQFF
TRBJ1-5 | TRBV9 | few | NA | TGTGCCAGCAGCGTAGACGGCTCCAATCAGCCCCAGCATTTT | CASSVDGSNQPQHF
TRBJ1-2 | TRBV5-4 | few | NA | TGTGCCAGCAGCTTGGCCGGGGGGATTCACTATGGCTACACCTTC | CASSLAGGIHYGYTF
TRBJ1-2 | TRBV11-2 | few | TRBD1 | TGTGCCAGCAGCGCAGGGGGCGAGCCTAACTATGGCTACACCTTC | CASSAGGEPNYGYTF
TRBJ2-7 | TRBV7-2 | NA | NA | TGTGCCAGCAGCTTAGTTGGCCCTGGCACCTCCGAGCAGTACTTC | CASSLVGPGTSEQYF
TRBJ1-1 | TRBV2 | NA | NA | TGTGCCAGCAGTTCCGGGGAGGGCACTGAAGCTTTCTTT | CASSSGEGTEAFF
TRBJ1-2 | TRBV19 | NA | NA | TGTGCCAGTAGTGATTATCTGTGGGGTAGATATGGCTACACCTTC | CASSDYLWGRYGYTF
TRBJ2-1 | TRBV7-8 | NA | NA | TGTGCCAGCAGCACCCTTCCCGTCAATGAGCAGTTCTTC | CASSTLPVNEQFF
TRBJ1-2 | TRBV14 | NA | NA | TGTGCCAGCAGCCCACTCCCTCCCTATGGCTACACCTTC | CASSPLPPYGYTF
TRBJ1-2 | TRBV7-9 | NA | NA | TGTGCCAGCAGCCCGTCGACAGGAAACTATGGCTACACCTTC | CASSPSTGNYGYTF
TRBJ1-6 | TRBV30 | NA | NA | TGTGCCTGGAGCCTTAAAGGCCTTTCGGATTCCCTCCACTTT | CAWSLKGLSDSLHF
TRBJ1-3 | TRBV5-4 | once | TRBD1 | TGTGCCAGCAGCGCCACAGGGGCAGGAAACACCATATATTTT | CASSATGAGNTIYF
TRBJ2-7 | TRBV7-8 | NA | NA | TGTGCCAGCAGCCCCAACAGGTTATCCTACGAGCAGTACTTC | CASSPNRLSYEQYF
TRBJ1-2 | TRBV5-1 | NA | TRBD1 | TGCGCCAGCAGCTACGGACAGGGTAATGGCTACACCTTC | CASSYGQGNGYTF
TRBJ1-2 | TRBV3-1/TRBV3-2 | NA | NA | TGTGCCAGCAGCCCCCTAGGGGCAGGGAGTAACTATGGCTACACCTTC | CASSPLGAGSNYGYTF
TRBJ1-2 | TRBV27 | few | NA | TGTGCCAGCAGTTTTGCGGGGCTGCGTGGCTACACCTTC | CASSFAGLRGYTF
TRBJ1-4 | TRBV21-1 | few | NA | TGTGCCAGCAGCAAAAGGACAGGGAATGAAAAACTGTTTTTT | CASSKRTGNEKLFF
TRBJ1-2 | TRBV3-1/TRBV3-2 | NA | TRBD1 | TGTGCCAGCAGCCCCCGACCGGGACAGGGGACTGGCTACACCTTC | CASSPRPGQGTGYTF
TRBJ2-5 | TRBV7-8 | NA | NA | TGTGCCAGCAGCTCCCCATCCCGATCTCAGGGGGAGACCCAGTACTTC | CASSSPSRSQGETQYF
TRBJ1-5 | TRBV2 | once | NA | TGTGCCAGCAGTGACATGGGGGGACAGCCCCAGCATTTT | CASSDMGGQPQHF
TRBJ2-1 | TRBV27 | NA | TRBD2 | TGTGCCAGCAGCCGACTAGCGACCACAGGCAATGAGCAGTTCTTC | CASSRLATTGNEQFF
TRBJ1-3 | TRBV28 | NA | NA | TGTGCCAGCACTTTGGGGGGGTACGGAAACACCATATATTTT | CASTLGGYGNTIYF
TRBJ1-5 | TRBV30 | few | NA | TGTGCCTGGAGTGGGGGCCTAAATCAGCCCCAGCATTTT | CAWSGGLNQPQHF